This record concerns one T cell receptor beta chain sequence. This specimen belongs to a study of OX40 agonist ivuxolimab in advanced cancers. Study-level background: Patients were dosed with the agonistic anti-OX40 (CD134) antibody ivuxolimab.

Trimming pared 0 bases from V and 6 bases from J, leaving 13 bases between. Germline CDR1 and CDR2: MNHEY and SVGAGI. This CDR3 is built from 15 residues. The data were produced by immunoSEQ multiplex PCR, yet TCRdb's version contains in-frame clones alone and is incomplete. The profile shows around 45,000 clones, approximately 91% of them singletons. Prior autoimmune disease or systemic immunosuppression barred patients. The TCR was taken from an adult with an advanced solid tumor such as melanoma, head and neck, liver or kidney cancer. Sequenced here: CD4+ or CD8+ T cells sorted from blood, sampled in a trial of the OX40 agonist ivuxolimab. This rearrangement joins TRBV6-5 to TRBJ2-3; perhaps TRBD1 as D (6 bases). CDR3 loop: CASSYSNTGKDTQYF. CDR3 in DNA: TGTGCCAGCAGTTACTCGAATACAGGGAAGGATACGCAGTATTTT.